What follows describes a single T cell receptor (beta chain). What it binds is not known. These data originate in a study of blood T cells in healthy people across ages. Broader study findings: The study found TCR beta diversity correlated strongly with naive T cell percentage.

Trimming at V came to 2 bases and at J to 5 bases, leaving 9 bases not matched to a gene. The CDR3 covers 17 residues. The germline CDR1 and CDR2 sequences are KGHSH and LQKENI. At least 7 million PBMCs were isolated per sample. Together with a sample-barcoded 5' primer, a J-beta primer mix was included in a second PCR lasting roughly 6 to 12 cycles. Each cDNA molecule received a tag from a template-switch adaptor that had 12 random nucleotides. TCRdb called the 5' RACE reads again in MiXCR, with one record for every CDR3 protein. This table has roughly 1,100,000 distinct CDR3 sequences, approximately 25% appearing once. The data were also submitted as part of a second study, on T cells of mothers and their children. As reported in that work: A few healthy Caucasian mothers, along with their six children, were the donors.

The sequence derives from a girl aged 2 to 10 in good health. The sample was blood. The chain has TRBV18 and TRBJ1-4; 9 nucleotides align to TRBD1. The CDR3 spells CASSPGTGRIQNEKLFF. Here the CDR3 DNA reads TGTGCCAGCTCACCAGGGACAGGGAGGATACAGAATGAAAAACTGTTTTTT.